One T cell receptor (beta chain) is described in this entry. This specimen belongs to a study of radiation and T cells in renal cell carcinoma. The sample's time point: blood 4 weeks post-SBRT, at nephrectomy. This sample's treatment: 15 Gy SBRT to primary tumor, nephrectomy 4 weeks later. Nephrectomy followed 15 Gy stereotactic body radiation by 4 weeks. This renal cell carcinoma was of the clear cell type. The V gene lost 1 base and the J gene lost 6 bases, with 12 bases spanning the gap. This CDR3 is 14 amino acids long. The germline gives CDR1 SGHTA, CDR2 FQGNSA. Libraries were prepared by immunoSEQ multiplex PCR; TCRdb keeps only in-frame clonotypes and omits some of them. The sample includes 150,000 to 200,000 clones, about 85% of them seen just once.

Material: blood, obtained from a patient whose treatment included radiotherapy and nephrectomy. This sequence originates from a woman aged 45 to 65 with renal cell carcinoma. This chain uses TRBV7-2 with TRBJ1-1; D gene unclear. As DNA, the CDR3 is TGTGCCAGCAGCTTAGTGGGGAGGCTCGCTGAAGCTTTCTTT. It encodes CASSLVGRLAEAFF.